This record covers a single TCR beta chain. What antigen it recognizes has not been identified. Base quality data are lacking; no much larger clone is found one base away. Donors were 35 to 40 systemically healthy Caucasian individuals from Russia aged roughly 6 to 90 years. Each donor gave ten milliliters of peripheral blood, drawn into EDTA-treated Vacutainer tubes. Ficoll-Paque density-gradient centrifugation was used to isolate PBMCs, with at least 7 million obtained per sample. Trizol reagent was used to extract total RNA from PBMCs, with at least 5.5 micrograms per sample. Naive CD45RAhigh/CD27high T cell percentages were measured by flow cytometry on a PBMC aliquot from every donor. CDR1 and CDR2 are drawn from the germline V gene: SQVTM, ANQGSEA. From cysteine to phenylalanine, the CDR3 is 13 amino acids long. Here the CDR3 DNA is all that survives: 39 bases in frame from base 1. V loses 8 bases, J loses 5 bases, and the germline ends lie 18 bases apart.

The data originate from a study of blood T cells in healthy people across ages (dated by TCRdb to the mid-2010s). Concerning the study at large: In model experiments, roughly one uniquely barcoded TCR beta cDNA molecule per two T cells was captured by template switching. The donors were divided into four age groups: young (average around 16 years), middle-aged (about 40), aged (approximately 64) and long-lived (roughly 88). To avoid experimental bias, donors of different ages were spread randomly across the sequencing lanes. The study analyzed two additional independent replicas of 1 million unique cDNA reads from the same blood draw for two donors, one aged 18 to 29 and one aged 80 or older. To track age-related changes in TCR beta repertoire diversity, the study relied on deep sequencing normalized with unique cDNA molecular identifiers.

The paper as a whole reports these results and caveats: The percentage of naive T cells measured by flow cytometry correlated strongly with observed TCR beta diversity. The long-lived group showed more naive CD4+ T cells, fewer expanded clones and increased TCR diversity than the aged group, suggesting age selection. Estimates of total diversity based on one million sequenced T cells were considered lower bounds and underestimates. Bulk unsorted PBMC profiling prevented conclusive comparison of naive and antigen-experienced compartments. As age increased, observed TCR beta diversity per million T cells dropped in a roughly linear way, and a significant reduction was already evident by age 40. Because donor CMV infection status was unknown, age-related changes in expanded clonotypes were potentially confounded.

Preparation of the library involved 5' RACE. Sequenced on an Illumina HiSeq 2500. A second about 7 to 11 cycle PCR used a sample-barcoded 5' primer and a J-beta primer mix. A unique molecular identifier was introduced onto each TCR beta cDNA molecule by a template-switch 5' adaptor carrying 12 random nucleotides. At least 2.5 million CDR3-containing paired-end reads were obtained from each sample. The Mint cDNA synthesis kit, primed by a TRBC-specific oligonucleotide, was used to synthesize first-strand cDNA from all RNA. After uracil-DNA glycosylase treatment, a first 18-cycle PCR used universal primers M1SS and BC2_uni_R on all cDNA. On the authors' methods: Normalization of each sample was performed by random selection of 1 million high-quality reads, each carrying a distinct molecular identifier. Instead of being binned into consensus sequences, reads that shared molecular identifiers were thrown out. CDR3 identification, clonotype clustering and error correction used MiTCR with a Q25 quality threshold and the strictest error-elimination algorithm. Lower-bound total TCR beta diversity was estimated with a nonparametric unseen species model using Euler transformation. Through fastp at Q25 and MiXCR, TCRdb rebuilt clones from the public reads, retaining in-frame beta chains. When rows share a CDR3 protein, they turn into one entry using the most common DNA and genes. The V and J calls come from TCRdb's annotation, not from the publication. Recorded for this sample are roughly 800,000 distinct CDR3 sequences; 53% of them occurred a single time. Approximately 41% of the sample rests with the top ten.

The receptor's source is a man older than 75 in good health. The V gene is TRBV29-1 and the J gene is TRBJ2-5; the D match is possibly TRBD1 or TRBD2, with 6 bases aligned in each. What was sequenced was blood. Here is the DNA: TGCAGCATTGGGCCAGGGGCGGGGGAGACCCAGTACTTC. Translation gives CSIGPGAGETQYF.